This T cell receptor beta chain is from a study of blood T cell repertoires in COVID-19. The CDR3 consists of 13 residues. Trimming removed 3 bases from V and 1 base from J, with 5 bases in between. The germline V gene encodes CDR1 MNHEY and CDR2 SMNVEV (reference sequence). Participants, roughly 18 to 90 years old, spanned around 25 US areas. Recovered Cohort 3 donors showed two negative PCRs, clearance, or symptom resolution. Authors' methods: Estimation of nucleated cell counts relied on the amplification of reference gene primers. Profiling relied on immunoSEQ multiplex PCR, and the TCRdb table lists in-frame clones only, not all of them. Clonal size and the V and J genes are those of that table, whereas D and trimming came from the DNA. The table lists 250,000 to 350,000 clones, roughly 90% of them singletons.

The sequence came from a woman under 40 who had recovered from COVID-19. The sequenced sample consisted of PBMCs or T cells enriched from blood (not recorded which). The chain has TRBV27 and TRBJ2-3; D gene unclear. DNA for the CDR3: TGTGCCAGCAGTTTGGCAGGCACAGATACGCAGTATTTT. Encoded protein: CASSLAGTDTQYF.